These 19 T cell receptor beta chains were all obtained from the same sample, sequenced in a study of T cells in Graves' hyperthyroidism and ophthalmopathy. RNA transcripts gave rise to amplified TCR beta CDR3 regions. Using the HTBI primer set, a first-round RT-PCR was run on the TCR CDR3. TCRdb re-derived calls from the multiplex PCR reads in MiXCR, one entry per CDR3 protein. The sample consists of about 720,000 distinct CDR3 sequences, about 16% of them appearing once. The sample comprised blood. The origin of the receptors is a man aged 18 to 30 with Graves' hyperthyroidism.

With respect to this clonotype: The CDR3 carries no conserved terminal phenylalanine or tryptophan, so it likely arises from a read error. The limits of the CDR3 on the DNA are not certain, so only TCRdb's listed CDR3 is given. The chain has TRBV6-1 and TRBJ2-5; TRBD1, the table's D call, lacks a check against the DNA. The germline V gene has CDR1 MNHNS and CDR2 SASEGT. The CDR3 numbers 13 amino acids, ends counted. The CDR3 loop is CASSDPRQAPEYL.

This clonotype was detected a few times. The chain employs TRBV20-1 and TRBJ2-7; 7 nucleotides agree with TRBD1. V lost 7 bases and J lost 6; bases outside the gene matches: 9. This CDR3 has 12 residues. Per germline, CDR1 DFQATT and CDR2 SNEGSKA (reference sequence). This CDR3 reads CSGLTGTGEQYF. The CDR3 coding sequence is TGCAGTGGATTGACAGGGACGGGCGAGCAGTACTTC.

At least ten counts were recorded for this clonotype. The chain uses TRBV28 and TRBJ2-7, with 10 bases matching TRBD1. Trimming at V came to 3 bases and at J to 6 bases, leaving 8 bases not matched to a gene. Germline V gene data show CDR1 as MDHEN and CDR2 as SYDVKM. The CDR3 consists of 15 residues. The CDR3 loop reads CASSLGTGDPPEQYF. CDR3 DNA: TGTGCCAGCAGTTTGGGGACAGGGGACCCCCCCGAGCAGTACTTC.

The chain couples TRBV12-3 or TRBV12-4 to TRBJ1-5; D unclear. Trimming stripped 0 bases from V and 3 bases from J, with 12 bases between. The CDR3 loop spans 16 amino acids. CDR3 sequence: CASSLAARAPNQPQHF. The CDR3 DNA is TGTGCCAGCAGTTTAGCGGCTCGGGCCCCCAATCAGCCCCAGCATTTT.

This clonotype was observed a handful of times. The rearrangement links TRBV30 to TRBJ1-3; D ambiguous. The CDR3 covers 13 residues. CDR1 is GTSNPN, CDR2 SVGIG, per germline (reference sequence). V gave up 5 bases and J gave up 0 bases, with 8 bases separating them. DNA of the CDR3: TGTGCCTGGGACACGAGCTCTGGAAACACCATATATTTT. Its protein product is CAWDTSSGNTIYF.

In its sample, this clonotype was seen a few times. The chain is built from TRBV20-1 and TRBJ2-7; 7 bases match TRBD1. CDR3 length: 13 residues. Trimming took 6 bases from V and 4 from J; bases not matched to a gene: 9. Per germline, CDR1 DFQATT and CDR2 SNEGSKA (reference sequence). CDR3 sequence (DNA): TGCAGTGCGGGTACAGGGGCGGATTACGAGCAGTACTTC. Protein product: CSAGTGADYEQYF.

This clonotype appeared many times. The genes are TRBV5-1 and TRBJ2-3, with 7 positions matching TRBD1. Germline lookup yields CDR1 SGHRS and CDR2 YFSETQ. The ends lost 7 bases at V and 1 base at J; junction bases unmatched: 6. There are 14 residues in the CDR3. Here the CDR3 reads CASGLGQGTDTQYF. CDR3 sequence (DNA): TGCGCCAGCGGGTTAGGACAGGGCACAGATACGCAGTATTTT.

This clonotype has ten or more counts. The chain recombines TRBV11-3 with TRBJ1-1, with a tentative D call TRBD1 (6 bases). This CDR3 comprises 14 residues. V was trimmed by 2 bases and J by 1 base, leaving 8 bases between them. Looked up from germline, CDR1 is SGHNT and CDR2 is YENEEA. CDR3 protein: CASSLIQGNTEAFF. The DNA of the CDR3 is TGTGCCAGCAGCTTAATACAGGGGAACACTGAAGCTTTCTTT.

This clonotype was counted a few times. The chain uses TRBV7-6 and TRBJ2-7; 7 positions match TRBD2. The CDR3 totals 14 residues. Trimming cost V 1 base and J 7 bases; bases outside gene matches: 7. Germline CDR1 and CDR2: SGHVS and FNYEAQ. The CDR3 DNA reads as TGTGCCAGCAGCTTAGGGGACTACCGGGGGGAGCAGTACTTC. Its translation: CASSLGDYRGEQYF. Variable domain in full (rest from reference TRBV7-6 and TRBJ2-7): GAGVSQSPRYKVTKRGQDVALRCDPISGHVSLYWYRQALGQGPEFLTYFNYEAQQDKSGLPNDRFSAERPEGSISTLTIQRTEQRDSAMYRCASSLGDYRGEQYFGPGTRLTVT.

This clonotype was detected only a few times. V is TRBV7-9 and J is TRBJ2-3; D may be TRBD2 (5 bases). Germline V gene data show CDR1 as SEHNR and CDR2 as FQNEAQ (reference sequence). This CDR3 has 14 residues. V was cut by 6 bases and J by 5 bases, with 15 bases left in between. The CDR3 DNA is TGTGCCAGCAGTCGTAGCGATATAAGAGATACGCAGTATTTT. As protein: CASSRSDIRDTQYF.

In its sample, this clonotype was seen many times. The rearrangement links TRBV7-2 to TRBJ2-5; 7 nucleotides line up with TRBD1. CDR3 length: 14 residues. Per the germline V gene, CDR1 is SGHTA and CDR2 is FQGNSA. The ends lost 5 bases at V and 3 bases at J; junction bases unmatched: 6. CDR3 protein: CASSPDRVKETQYF. Here the CDR3 DNA reads TGTGCCAGCAGCCCAGACAGGGTAAAAGAGACCCAGTACTTC.

This clonotype was counted only a few times. This chain links TRBV7-3 with TRBJ2-5; no clear D gene. The CDR3 loop spans 14 amino acids. The V end lost 2 bases, the J end lost 1 base, and 8 bases lay between the germline ends. The germline gives CDR1 SGHTA, CDR2 FQGTGA. Here the CDR3 DNA reads TGTGCCAGCAGCTTATCTGACCTCCAAGAGACCCAGTACTTC. It translates to CASSLSDLQETQYF.

This clonotype was seen ten or more times. The rearrangement joins TRBV7-3 to TRBJ2-3, with TRBD2 matching over 15 bases. Germline-derived CDR1 and CDR2 are SGHTA and FQGTGA. V trimming: 5 bases; J trimming: 5 bases; junction bases outside the gene matches: 5. CDR3 length: 16 amino acids. DNA for the CDR3: TGTGCCAGCAGCCTTACGGGACTAGCGGGAGGAGATACGCAGTATTTT. It specifies CASSLTGLAGGDTQYF.

This sequence joins TRBV6-1 and TRBJ2-5, with 7 nucleotides matching TRBD2. The CDR3 contains 15 residues. Trimming removed 5 bases from V and 3 bases from J; junction bases left unmatched: 9. Per germline, CDR1 MNHNS and CDR2 SASEGT. As DNA, the CDR3 is TGTGCCAGCAGTAGCGGGGCCCCTGGGGAAGAGACCCAGTACTTC. It is translated as CASSSGAPGEETQYF.

The chain is built from TRBV7-2 and TRBJ2-1; D is unclear. V lost 6 bases and J 0 bases, leaving 15 bases between the germline ends. The CDR3 has 16 residues. Looked up from germline, CDR1 is SGHTA and CDR2 is FQGNSA. The CDR3 DNA is TGTGCCAGCAGGCCGGAAGCACCCTACTCCTACAATGAGCAGTTCTTC. Protein product: CASRPEAPYSYNEQFF. Full variable domain (remainder filled in from reference TRBV7-2 and TRBJ2-1): GAGVSQSPSNKVTEKGKDVELRCDPISGHTALYWYRQSLGQGLEFLIYFQGNSAPDKSGLPSDRFSAERTGGSVSTLTIQRTQQEDSAVYLCASRPEAPYSYNEQFFGPGTRLTVL.

This clonotype was recorded many times. The V gene is TRBV12-3 or TRBV12-4, the J gene TRBJ2-7; 8 bases agree with TRBD1. Trimming at V came to 3 bases and at J to 3 bases, leaving 7 bases not matched to a gene. The CDR3 consists of 15 residues. DNA for the CDR3: TGTGCCAGCAGTTTCCCCGGGACAGGATACTACGAGCAGTACTTC. Amino acid sequence: CASSFPGTGYYEQYF.

This clonotype appeared many times. The chain couples TRBV27 to TRBJ2-3; D ambiguous. The CDR3 runs to 14 residues. Germline CDR1 reads MNHEY; CDR2 reads SMNVEV (reference sequence). V lost 0 bases to trimming and J lost 4 bases, with 8 bases between them. The CDR3 protein is CASSLSYGADTQYF. The CDR3 region has the DNA TGTGCCAGCAGTTTATCGTATGGTGCAGATACGCAGTATTTT.

This clonotype was seen many times. The chain carries TRBV6-1 and TRBJ1-2, with 7 bases aligning to TRBD1. After removal of 4 bases from V and 0 bases from J, the junction contained 5 bases not matched to a gene. Germline CDR1 MNHNS, CDR2 SASEGT. This CDR3 has 15 residues. In nucleotides, the CDR3 is TGTGCCAGCAGTGTGGACAGGAGGACTAACTATGGCTACACCTTC. Its protein product is CASSVDRRTNYGYTF.

This clonotype was counted ten times or more. J is TRBJ2-5 and V is TRBV18; no definite D call. V was trimmed by 4 bases and J by 2 bases, leaving 11 bases between them. Per the germline V gene, CDR1 is KGHSH and CDR2 is LQKENI. The CDR3 runs to 14 residues. In DNA form, the CDR3 reads TGTGCCAGCTCACTAGGACCGTCGCAAGAGACCCAGTACTTC. Translated, it gives CASSLGPSQETQYF. The full variable domain, completed using reference TRBV18 and TRBJ2-5, is NAGVMQNPRHLVRRRGQEARLRCSPMKGHSHVYWYRQLPEEGLKFMVYLQKENIIDESGMPKERFSAEFPKEGPSILRIQQVVRGDSAAYFCASSLGPSQETQYFGPGTRLLVL.